The TCR beta chain under discussion was sequenced for a study of blood T cell repertoires in COVID-19. Study-level information: The origin of the acute and convalescent COVID-19 samples was the United States, Italy and Spain. Nucleic acid was either cDNA or gDNA, and it came from T cells, B-cell-depleted T cells, or PBMCs.

Sequencing used immunoSEQ multiplex PCR; TCRdb keeps in-frame clones, though not all of them. The top ten clones hold 7.5% to 8% of a sample with 230,000 or so clones, more than 80% of them seen once. This clone is a singleton in its sample. The CDR3 totals 13 residues. Germline CDR1 and CDR2: LGHDT and YNNKEL (reference sequence). V was pared by 4 bases and J by 6 bases, with 12 bases between. The sequencing input was peripheral blood. The V gene is TRBV3-1 (or the pseudogene TRBV3-2), the J gene TRBJ1-2, with a weak D call TRBD1 (6 bases). This TCR derives from an elderly woman with COVID-19, enrolled during active disease. The CDR3 region is CASSLSGVDGYTF. The CDR3 nucleotides are TGTGCCAGCAGCCTCTCAGGGGTAGATGGCTACACCTTC.